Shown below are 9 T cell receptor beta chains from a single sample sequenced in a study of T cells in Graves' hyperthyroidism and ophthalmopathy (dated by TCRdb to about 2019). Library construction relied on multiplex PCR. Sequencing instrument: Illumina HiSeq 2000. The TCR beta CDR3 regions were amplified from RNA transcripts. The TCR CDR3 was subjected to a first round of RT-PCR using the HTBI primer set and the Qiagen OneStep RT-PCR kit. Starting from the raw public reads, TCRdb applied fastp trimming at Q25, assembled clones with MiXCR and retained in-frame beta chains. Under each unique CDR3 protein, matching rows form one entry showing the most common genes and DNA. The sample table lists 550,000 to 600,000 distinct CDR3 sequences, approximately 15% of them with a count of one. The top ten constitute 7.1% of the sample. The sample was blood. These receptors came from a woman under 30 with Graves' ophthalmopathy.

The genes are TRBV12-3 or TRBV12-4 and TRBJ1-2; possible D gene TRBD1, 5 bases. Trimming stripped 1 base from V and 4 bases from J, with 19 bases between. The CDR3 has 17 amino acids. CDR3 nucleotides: TGTGCCAGCAGTTTAGGTTTAGGGGCCGGGGAGATCTATGGCTACACCTTC. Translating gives CASSLGLGAGEIYGYTF.

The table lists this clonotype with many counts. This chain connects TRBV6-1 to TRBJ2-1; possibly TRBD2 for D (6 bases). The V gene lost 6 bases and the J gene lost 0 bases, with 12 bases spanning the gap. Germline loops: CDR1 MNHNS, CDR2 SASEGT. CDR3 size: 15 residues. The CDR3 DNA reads TGTGCCAGCAGCTCTCCTAGCGACTCCTACAATGAGCAGTTCTTC. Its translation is CASSSPSDSYNEQFF.

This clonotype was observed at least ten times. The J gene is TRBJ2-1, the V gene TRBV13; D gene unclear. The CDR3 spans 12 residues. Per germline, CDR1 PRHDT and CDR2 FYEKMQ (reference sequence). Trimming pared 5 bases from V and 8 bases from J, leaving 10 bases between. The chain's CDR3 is CASSQDVYEQFF. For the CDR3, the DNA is TGTGCCAGCAGCCAAGATGTCTATGAGCAGTTCTTC.

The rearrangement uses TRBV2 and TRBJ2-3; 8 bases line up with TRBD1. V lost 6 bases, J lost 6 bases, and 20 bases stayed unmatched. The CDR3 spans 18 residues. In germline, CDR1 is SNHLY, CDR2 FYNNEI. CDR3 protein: CASSRDRGQPSTVDTQYF. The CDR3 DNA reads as TGTGCCAGCAGCCGAGACAGGGGTCAACCTTCGACCGTGGATACGCAGTATTTT.

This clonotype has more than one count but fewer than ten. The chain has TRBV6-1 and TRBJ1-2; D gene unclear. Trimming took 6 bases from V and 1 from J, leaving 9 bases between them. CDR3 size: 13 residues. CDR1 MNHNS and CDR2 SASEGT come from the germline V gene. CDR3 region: CASRKGFNYGYTF. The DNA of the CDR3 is TGTGCCAGCAGGAAGGGCTTTAACTATGGCTACACCTTC.

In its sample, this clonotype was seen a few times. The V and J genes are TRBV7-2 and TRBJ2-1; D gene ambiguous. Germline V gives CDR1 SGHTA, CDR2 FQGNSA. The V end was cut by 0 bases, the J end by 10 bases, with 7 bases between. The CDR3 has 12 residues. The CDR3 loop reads CASSLANREQFF. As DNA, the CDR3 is TGTGCCAGCAGCTTAGCGAACCGGGAGCAGTTCTTC.

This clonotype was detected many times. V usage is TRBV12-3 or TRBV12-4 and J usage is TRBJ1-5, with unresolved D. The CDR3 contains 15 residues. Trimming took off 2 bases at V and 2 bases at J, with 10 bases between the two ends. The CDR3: CASSLSRSGNQPQHF. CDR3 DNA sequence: TGTGCCAGCAGTTTAAGCCGGTCGGGCAATCAGCCCCAGCATTTT.

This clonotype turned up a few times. CDR3: CASSIDRAAPVNYGYTF. In nucleotides, the CDR3 is TGTGCCAGCAGTATCGACAGGGCCGCCCCTGTTAACTATGGCTACACCTTC. The J gene is TRBJ1-2, the V gene TRBV28; 7 bases fit TRBD1. J was trimmed by 1 base and V by 5 bases; bases with no gene match: 13. This CDR3 is built from 17 residues. Germline V lookup: CDR1 MDHEN, CDR2 SYDVKM.

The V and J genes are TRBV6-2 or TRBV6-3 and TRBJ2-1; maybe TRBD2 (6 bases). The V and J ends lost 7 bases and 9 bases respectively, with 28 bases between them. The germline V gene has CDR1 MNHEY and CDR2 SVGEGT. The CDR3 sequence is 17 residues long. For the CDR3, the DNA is TGTGCCAGCACAAAGAGGAGGGAGGCCCTAGGATTCAGTGAGCAGTTCTTC. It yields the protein CASTKRREALGFSEQFF.